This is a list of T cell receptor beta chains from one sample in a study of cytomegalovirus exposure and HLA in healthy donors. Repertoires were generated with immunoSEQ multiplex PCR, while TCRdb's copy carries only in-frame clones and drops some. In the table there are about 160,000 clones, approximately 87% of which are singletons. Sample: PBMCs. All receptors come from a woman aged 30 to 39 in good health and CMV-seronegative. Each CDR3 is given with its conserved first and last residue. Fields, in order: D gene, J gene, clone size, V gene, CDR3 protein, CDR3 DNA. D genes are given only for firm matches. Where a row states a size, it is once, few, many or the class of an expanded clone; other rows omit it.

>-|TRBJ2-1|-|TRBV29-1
CSVERDFSYNEQFF
TGCAGCGTTGAACGAGACTTCTCCTACAATGAGCAGTTCTTC
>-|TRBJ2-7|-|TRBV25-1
CASSQVLEQYF
TGTGCCAGCAGTCAGGTTCTGGAGCAGTACTTC
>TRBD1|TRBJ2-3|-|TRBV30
CAWSGGQGSTDTQYF
TGTGCCTGGAGTGGCGGACAGGGGAGCACAGATACGCAGTATTTT
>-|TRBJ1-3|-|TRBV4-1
CASSTGGEDTIYF
TGCGCCAGCAGCACGGGGGGTGAGGACACCATATATTTT
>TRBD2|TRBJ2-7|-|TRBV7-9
CASTRLAGGNEQYF
TGTGCCAGCACCCGCCTAGCGGGGGGTAACGAGCAGTACTTC
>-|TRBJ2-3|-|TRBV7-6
CASSPWSWGAGADTQYF
TGTGCCAGCAGCCCGTGGTCTTGGGGGGCTGGGGCAGATACGCAGTATTTT
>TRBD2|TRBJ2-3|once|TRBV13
CASSLGLRASGNTDTQYF
TGTGCCAGCAGCTTAGGTTTGCGGGCTAGCGGGAACACAGATACGCAGTATTTT
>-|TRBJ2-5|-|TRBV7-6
CASSLAPPGTQYF
TGTGCCAGCAGCTTAGCACCACCCGGGACCCAGTACTTC
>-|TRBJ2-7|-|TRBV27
CASSLRNEQYF
TGTGCCAGCAGTCTACGGAACGAGCAGTACTTC
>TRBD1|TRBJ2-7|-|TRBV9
CASSPSRDSPQYF
TGTGCCAGCAGCCCGTCCCGGGACAGCCCTCAGTACTTC
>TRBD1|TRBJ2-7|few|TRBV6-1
CASSETGTGGYEQYF
TGTGCCAGCAGCGAAACCGGGACAGGGGGATACGAGCAGTACTTC
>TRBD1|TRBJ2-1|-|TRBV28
CASRGTGKLVMSEQFF
TGTGCCAGCAGAGGGACAGGTAAACTAGTCATGAGTGAGCAGTTCTTC
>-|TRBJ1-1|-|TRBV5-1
CASSLGKPNTEAFF
TGCGCCAGCAGCTTAGGCAAACCGAACACTGAAGCTTTCTTT
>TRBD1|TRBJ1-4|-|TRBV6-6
CASSLDRVVTNEKLFF
TGTGCCAGCAGTTTGGACAGGGTCGTGACTAATGAAAAACTGTTTTTT
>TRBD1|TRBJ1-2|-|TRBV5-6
CASSLAQGQGYGYTF
TGTGCCAGCAGCTTGGCGCAGGGACAGGGATATGGCTACACCTTC
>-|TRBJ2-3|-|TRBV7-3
CASSRAGGTDTQYF
TGTGCCAGCAGCCGAGCAGGGGGCACAGATACGCAGTATTTT
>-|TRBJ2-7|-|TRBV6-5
CASGGLYEQYF
TGTGCCAGCGGGGGACTTTACGAGCAGTACTTC
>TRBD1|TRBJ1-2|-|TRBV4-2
CASSQGDREGGGYTF
TGTGCCAGCAGCCAGGGGGACAGGGAAGGCGGTGGCTACACCTTC
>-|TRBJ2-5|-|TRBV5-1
CASSLNSGLETQYF
TGCGCCAGCAGCTTAAATTCGGGGCTAGAGACCCAGTACTTC
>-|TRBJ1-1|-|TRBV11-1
CASSRIDRSEAFF
TGTGCCAGCAGTCGTATAGATCGATCTGAAGCTTTCTTT
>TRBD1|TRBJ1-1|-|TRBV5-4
CASSLGTGIEAFF
TGTGCCAGCAGCTTGGGGACAGGGATTGAAGCTTTCTTT
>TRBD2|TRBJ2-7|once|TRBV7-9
CASSQPTSGLTYEQYF
TGTGCCAGCAGCCAGCCGACTAGCGGGCTGACCTACGAGCAGTACTTC
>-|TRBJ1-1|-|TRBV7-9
CAIFSPSEAFF
TGTGCCATCTTTTCGCCTAGTGAAGCTTTCTTT
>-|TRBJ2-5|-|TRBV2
CASSAGGETQYF
TGTGCCAGCAGCGCGGGCGGGGAGACCCAGTACTTC
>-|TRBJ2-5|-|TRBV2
CASRLSTATQETQYF
TGTGCCAGCAGATTATCGACAGCAACGCAAGAGACCCAGTACTTC
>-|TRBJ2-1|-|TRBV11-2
CASSSLSTGWSHNEQFF
TGTGCCAGCAGCTCTCTATCGACGGGCTGGAGCCACAATGAGCAGTTCTTC
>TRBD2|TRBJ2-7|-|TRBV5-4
CASSSTSGRFEQYF
TGTGCCAGCAGCTCTACTAGCGGGAGGTTCGAGCAGTACTTC
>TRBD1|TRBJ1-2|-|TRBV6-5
CASTTGELAHYGYTF
TGTGCCAGCACTACAGGGGAACTAGCACACTATGGCTACACCTTC
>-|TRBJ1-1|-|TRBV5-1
CASSLLAGTNTEAFF
TGCGCCAGCAGCTTGCTTGCCGGTACGAACACTGAAGCTTTCTTT
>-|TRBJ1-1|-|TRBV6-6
CASSVSGWGEAFF
TGTGCCAGCAGTGTCTCGGGGTGGGGTGAAGCTTTCTTT
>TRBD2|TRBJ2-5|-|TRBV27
CASSPLVAGQETQYF
TGTGCCAGCAGTCCCCTGGTAGCGGGACAAGAGACCCAGTACTTC
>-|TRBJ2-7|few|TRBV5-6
CASSLGPRDEQYF
TGTGCCAGCAGCTTGGGCCCTCGAGACGAGCAGTACTTC
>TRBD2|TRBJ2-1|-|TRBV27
CASSLFLAGVPTFF
TGTGCCAGCAGTTTATTTTTAGCGGGAGTACCAACGTTCTTC
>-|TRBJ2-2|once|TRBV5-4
CASSWTGLARAGELFF
TGTGCCAGCAGCTGGACTGGGCTAGCGAGGGCCGGGGAGCTGTTTTTT
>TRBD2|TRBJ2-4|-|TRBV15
CATSRDPTGRAENIQYF
TGTGCCACCAGCAGAGATCCGACGGGGAGGGCAGAAAACATTCAGTACTTC
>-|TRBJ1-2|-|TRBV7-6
CASSLGGRQLNYGYTF
TGTGCCAGCAGCTTAGGAGGAAGACAGTTGAACTATGGCTACACCTTC
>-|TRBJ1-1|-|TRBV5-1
CASSGLTLGSTEAFF
TGCGCCAGCAGCGGCTTGACCCTAGGGAGCACTGAAGCTTTCTTT
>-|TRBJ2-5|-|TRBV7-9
CASSWTAALEAQYF
TGTGCCAGCAGCTGGACGGCTGCCCTGGAGGCCCAGTACTTC
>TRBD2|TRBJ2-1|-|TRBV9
CASSETGGTYNEQFF
TGTGCCAGCAGCGAGACGGGAGGTACTTACAATGAGCAGTTCTTC
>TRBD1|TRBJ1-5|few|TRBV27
CASRKDREINQPQHF
TGTGCCAGCAGGAAGGACAGGGAAATCAATCAGCCCCAGCATTTT
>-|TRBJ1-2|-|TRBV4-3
CASSQDTEGLNYGYTF
TGCGCCAGCAGCCAAGATACAGAAGGACTTAACTATGGCTACACCTTC
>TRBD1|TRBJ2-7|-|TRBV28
CASRTVRAGQGASYEQYF
TGTGCCAGCAGAACCGTTCGGGCGGGACAGGGGGCTTCCTACGAGCAGTACTTC
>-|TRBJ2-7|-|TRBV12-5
CASGFLYEQYF
TGTGCTAGTGGTTTCCTCTACGAGCAGTACTTC
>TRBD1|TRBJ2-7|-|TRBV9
CASSAGTGNSEQYF
TGTGCCAGCAGCGCCGGGACAGGGAACAGCGAGCAGTACTTC
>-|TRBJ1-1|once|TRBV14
CASSRTENTEAFF
TGTGCCAGCAGCCGGACAGAAAACACTGAAGCTTTCTTT
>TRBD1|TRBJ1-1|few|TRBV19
CASSAEGQLRNTEAFF
TGTGCCAGTAGTGCGGAGGGACAGCTAAGAAACACTGAAGCTTTCTTT